This T cell receptor (beta chain) was recovered during a study of T-cell reconstitution after alpha-beta-depleted transplantation in children. Overall study findings and caveats: Newly generated T cells supplied most T-cell counts and diversity one year post-transplant. Reports say that about two months after transplant, the alpha-beta T cells came out of several hundred graft clones that had expanded.

A TCRbeta library incorporating unique molecular identifiers was prepared. TCRdb reprocessed the PCR reads with MiXCR, giving one entry per CDR3 protein. The sample shows a few hundred thousand distinct CDR3 sequences, roughly 13% of them seen only once. Germline V gene lookup returns CDR1 LGHNA and CDR2 YNFKEQ. This CDR3 is 18 amino acids long. The V and J ends lost 0 bases and 7 bases, in that order; junction bases with no gene match: 13. A remark on this clonotype: The antigen is undetermined.

The V call is TRBV4-2, the J call TRBJ2-2, with 8 bases identical to TRBD2. This sequence was found in a male patient between 10 and 17 years old who had a stem cell transplant for acute myeloid leukemia, so the T cells may come from the graft donor. Sequenced material: PBMCs, mostly from graft donor cells, taken 360 days after TCRalphabeta/CD19-depleted stem cell transplant. The CDR3 loop is CASSQDILGLAGGGELFF. The CDR3 DNA follows: TGTGCCAGCAGCCAAGATATACTAGGTTTGGCGGGAGGCGGGGAGCTGTTTTTT.